The next 18 T cell receptor beta chains were all read from a single sample in a study of PD-1 and CTLA-4 blockade in melanoma. Clones were sequenced by immunoSEQ multiplex PCR, and TCRdb holds only the in-frame ones, with some missing. Altogether about 16,000 clones are present, 70% being singletons, with the ten largest covering 14%. Here the sequenced sample was CD8+ T cells from peripheral blood, taken from a patient given anti-PD-1 treatment. These receptors came from a human donor with melanoma.

This clone was observed a few times. V usage is TRBV7-6 and J usage is TRBJ2-4, with TRBD1 matching over 7 bases. Germline V gene sequence: CDR1 SGHVS, CDR2 FNYEAQ. The junction had 3 bases not matched to a gene; V was cut back by 2 bases and J by 2 bases. CDR3 length: 15 amino acids. CDR3 in amino acids: CASSLNRGPKNIQYF. The CDR3 nucleotides read TGTGCCAGCAGCTTAAATAGGGGGCCCAAAAACATTCAGTACTTC.

This clone was recorded once. The chain carries TRBV19 and TRBJ1-3; D is perhaps TRBD1 (5 bases). This CDR3 has 15 residues. V gave up 4 bases and J gave up 0 bases, with 10 bases separating them. Germline CDR1 is LNHDA and CDR2 is SQIVND (reference sequence). CDR3: CASSNRPASGNTIYF. The CDR3 coding sequence is TGTGCCAGTAGTAACAGGCCCGCCTCTGGAAACACCATATATTTT.

In its sample, this clone was seen once. V usage is TRBV7-9 and J usage is TRBJ1-1, with no clear D. Looked up from germline, CDR1 is SEHNR and CDR2 is FQNEAQ (reference sequence). Deletions cut 3 bases from V and 8 bases from J, with 13 bases between. The CDR3 has 13 amino acids. The CDR3 nucleotides are TGTGCCAGCAGCTTCAGGCCAGACGCCGAAGCTTTCTTT. Translation gives CASSFRPDAEAFF.

The chain recombines TRBV27 with TRBJ2-2, with D unresolved. CDR1 is MNHEY, CDR2 SMNVEV, per germline (reference sequence). The V gene lost 5 bases and the J gene lost 6 bases, with 7 bases spanning the gap. CDR3 size: 12 residues. CDR3 nucleotides: TGTGCCAGCAGTCCGATCCCCGGGGAGCTGTTTTTT. It encodes CASSPIPGELFF.

V usage is TRBV5-1 and J usage is TRBJ2-7; 8 nucleotides match TRBD1. The J segment lost 3 bases and the V segment lost 1 base, leaving 12 bases of the junction unmatched. The CDR3 is made up of 17 amino acids. Germline CDR1 is SGHRS and CDR2 is YFSETQ. The CDR3 region is CASSLTLRIGTGYEQYF. CDR3 bases: TGCGCCAGCAGCTTGACCCTCCGGATCGGGACAGGCTACGAGCAGTACTTC.

V gene TRBV28 combines with J gene TRBJ1-5, with D tentatively TRBD1 (6 bases). With 8 bases removed from V and 0 bases from J, the gap between germline ends came to 14 bases. In germline, CDR1 is MDHEN, CDR2 SYDVKM. The CDR3 covers 15 residues. The CDR3, as DNA: TGTGCCAGCGCCCCCCTCAGGGGTAGCAATCAGCCCCAGCATTTT. Its translation is CASAPLRGSNQPQHF.

J is TRBJ1-2 and V is TRBV15; D not certain. The germline CDR1 and CDR2 sequences are LNHNV and YYDKDF (reference sequence). This CDR3 contains 13 residues. The V end was cut by 5 bases, the J end by 6 bases, with 13 bases between. The CDR3 region is CATSAAGRHGYTF. The DNA of the CDR3 is TGTGCCACCAGCGCCGCGGGTAGGCATGGCTACACCTTC.

The chain combines TRBV2 with TRBJ2-5, with TRBD1 matching over 7 bases. J lost 3 bases, V lost 9 bases, and 16 bases had no gene match. The CDR3 consists of 16 residues. Germline CDR1 is SNHLY and CDR2 is FYNNEI. The DNA for the CDR3 is TGTGCCAGATACAGAGAACTCGGGACAGTAGAAGAGACCCAGTACTTC. Protein sequence: CARYRELGTVEETQYF. Supplemented by reference TRBV2 and TRBJ2-5, the full variable domain reads EPEVTQTPSHQVTQMGQEVILRCVPISNHLYFYWYRQILGQKVEFLVSFYNNEISEKSEIFDDQFSVERPDGSNFTLKIRSTKLEDSAMYFCARYRELGTVEETQYFGPGTRLLVL.

This chain links TRBV14 with TRBJ2-7, with a weak D call TRBD2 (5 bases). The V end lost 4 bases, the J end lost 3 bases, and 16 bases lay between the germline ends. Germline CDR1 reads SGHDN; CDR2 reads FVKESK. CDR3 size: 15 residues. The CDR3 coding sequence is TGTGCCAGCAGCCCCCATCCGACGGGGATCTACGAGCAGTACTTC. Translating gives CASSPHPTGIYEQYF.

The CDR3 DNA sequence: TGTGCCAGCAGTTTATCGGGGGGCAATGATGGCTACACCTTC. It translates to CASSLSGGNDGYTF. J is TRBJ1-2 and V is TRBV27, with D perhaps TRBD1 (6 bases). V lost 0 bases and J 6 bases, leaving 11 bases between the germline ends. This CDR3 comprises 14 residues. In germline, CDR1 is MNHEY, CDR2 SMNVEV (reference sequence).

The chain links TRBV6-2 or TRBV6-3 to TRBJ2-7; TRBD1 matches 8 bases. In germline, CDR1 is MNHEY, CDR2 SVGEGT. This CDR3 has 17 residues. The junction had 9 bases not matched to a gene; V was cut back by 2 bases and J by 0 bases. CDR3 DNA: TGTGCCAGCAGTTACAATCCCGGGACAGGAGACTCCTACGAGCAGTACTTC. This translates into CASSYNPGTGDSYEQYF.

This clone came up a few times. The chain recombines TRBV6-5 with TRBJ2-7; D possibly corresponds to TRBD2 (5 bases). V dropped 10 bases and J dropped 7 bases, with 11 bases sitting between them. In germline, CDR1 is MNHEY, CDR2 SVGAGI. This CDR3 spans 10 amino acids. The CDR3: CATTTGEQYF. CDR3 DNA sequence: TGTGCCACCACCACGGGGGAGCAGTACTTC.

This chain joins TRBV27 and TRBJ2-7; the D call may be TRBD1 or TRBD2 (7 bases each). V lost 1 base and J 5 bases, leaving 12 bases between the germline ends. This CDR3 contains 14 residues. Germline assignment: CDR1 MNHEY and CDR2 SMNVEV (reference sequence). The CDR3 sequence is CASSLLGGGNEQYF. CDR3 in DNA: TGTGCCAGCAGTTTATTGGGAGGGGGCAACGAGCAGTACTTC.

This clone is judged medium-sized. The chain links TRBV6-1 to TRBJ2-7, with TRBD1 matching over 8 bases. V lost 0 bases, J lost 2 bases, and 3 bases stayed unmatched. CDR1 is MNHNS, CDR2 SASEGT, per germline. The length of the CDR3 is 15 residues. The CDR3 is CASSEAWTGTYEQYF. The CDR3 nucleotides are TGTGCCAGCAGTGAAGCGTGGACAGGGACCTACGAGCAGTACTTC.

This clone was detected only a few times. The chain recombines TRBV7-9 with TRBJ1-1; D uncertain. CDR1 and CDR2 from the germline V gene are SEHNR and FQNEAQ (reference sequence). The CDR3 totals 12 residues. V lost 2 bases, J lost 7 bases, and 8 bases lay in between. The CDR3 DNA sequence: TGTGCCAGCAGCTTATATGGCAGTGAAGCTTTCTTT. Translating gives CASSLYGSEAFF.

This clone was seen a few times. V and J are TRBV3-1 (or the pseudogene TRBV3-2) and TRBJ2-1, with D perhaps matching TRBD2 (5 bases). Trimming shortened V by 0 bases and J by 2 bases, and 14 bases separated the two germline ends. The length of the CDR3 is 17 residues. Germline V gives CDR1 LGHDT, CDR2 YNNKEL (reference sequence). The CDR3 loop is CASSQDRLAGAYNEQFF. The DNA for the CDR3 is TGTGCCAGCAGCCAAGATAGGCTAGCAGGAGCCTACAATGAGCAGTTCTTC.

This clone occurred a few times. V is TRBV15 and J is TRBJ2-1; D not resolved. There are 14 residues in the CDR3. In germline, CDR1 is LNHNV, CDR2 YYDKDF (reference sequence). Trimming removed 3 bases at V and 4 bases at J, with 10 bases between. CDR3 nucleotides: TGTGCCACCAGCAGGCCCGACTCTTACAATGAGCAGTTCTTC. Translated: CATSRPDSYNEQFF. Drawing the rest from reference TRBV15 and TRBJ2-1, the complete variable domain is DAMVIQNPRYQVTQFGKPVTLSCSQTLNHNVMYWYQQKSSQAPKLLFHYYDKDFNNEADTPDNFQSRRPNTSFCFLDIRSPGLGDTAMYLCATSRPDSYNEQFFGPGTRLTVL.

This chain joins TRBV19 and TRBJ1-1, with a weak D call TRBD1 (5 bases). Germline V gene lookup returns CDR1 LNHDA and CDR2 SQIVND (reference sequence). This CDR3 is 16 amino acids long. V was clipped by 3 bases and J by 2 bases, with 16 bases between them. CDR3 sequence reads: CASSIVSGTTNTEAFF. CDR3 DNA: TGTGCCAGTAGTATCGTTTCCGGGACGACTAACACTGAAGCTTTCTTT.